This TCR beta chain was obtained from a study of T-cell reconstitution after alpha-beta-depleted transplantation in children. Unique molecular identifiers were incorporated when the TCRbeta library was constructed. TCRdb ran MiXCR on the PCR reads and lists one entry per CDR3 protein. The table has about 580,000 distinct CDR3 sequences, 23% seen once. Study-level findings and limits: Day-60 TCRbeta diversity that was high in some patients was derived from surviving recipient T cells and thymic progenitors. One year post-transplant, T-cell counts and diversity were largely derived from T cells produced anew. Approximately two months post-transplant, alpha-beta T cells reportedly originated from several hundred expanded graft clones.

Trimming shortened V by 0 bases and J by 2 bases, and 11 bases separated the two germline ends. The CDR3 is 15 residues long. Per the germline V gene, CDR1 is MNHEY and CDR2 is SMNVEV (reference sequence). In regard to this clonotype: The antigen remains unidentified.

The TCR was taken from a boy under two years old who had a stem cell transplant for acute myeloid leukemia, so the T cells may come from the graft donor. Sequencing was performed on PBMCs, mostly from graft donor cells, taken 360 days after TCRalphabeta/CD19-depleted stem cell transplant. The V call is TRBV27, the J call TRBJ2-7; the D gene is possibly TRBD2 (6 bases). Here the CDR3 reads CASSLSGGGAYEQYF. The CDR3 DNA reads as TGTGCCAGCAGTTTATCGGGGGGTGGTGCCTACGAGCAGTACTTC.